One TCR beta chain is described in this entry. Its antigen remains unknown. V lost 6 bases and J lost 3, with 15 bases in between. The CDR3 is 15 amino acids. The germline V gene has CDR1 MNHNS and CDR2 SASEGT. This sample is part of a study of metastatic and nonmetastatic thyroid tumors. The overall study: Comparative analysis of repertoires was undertaken across blood and tumor or nodule tissue obtained from malignant and benign thyroid patients.

In the original workflow: The study took CDR3 differences across clinicopathological groups and made a distant-metastasis classifier for papillary thyroid cancer from them. MiXCR re-clonotyped the PCR reads for TCRdb. TCRdb's processing, not the authors', yielded these V and J calls. This sample has roughly 20,000 clones, with 11% found just once. The study's findings and limits: Versus benign nodules, malignant thyroid tumors reportedly had significantly higher TCR beta diversity, in blood and tumor.

The entire patient cohort was treatment-naive prior to thyroid surgery. Sequenced material: blood. The chain uses TRBV6-1 and TRBJ1-3, with D perhaps matching TRBD1 (5 bases). The sequence was obtained from a female donor with papillary thyroid cancer or a benign thyroid nodule (not recorded which). Some clones in this sample may be carry-over from other donors' samples. In nucleotides, the CDR3 is TGTGCCAGCAGCCTCTCTAGGGGTAATGGAAACACCATATATTTT. Amino acid sequence: CASSLSRGNGNTIYF.